Below are 30 T cell receptor beta chains sequenced from a single sample in a study of T cell clonotyping in hematopoietic cell transplantation. As for time point: recipient sample about 28 days before transplant, after cytoreduction. The table came from immunoSEQ multiplex PCR; TCRdb's copy has only in-frame clones and leaves some out. The sample holds over 8,000 clones; around nine tenths are singletons and the top ten take about 15%. Sequencing was performed on peripheral blood mononuclear cells, taken before stem cell transplant. The receptors were gathered from a woman aged 50 to 60 with chronic myeloid leukemia. Some clones in this sample may be carry-over from other donors' samples.

The V gene is TRBV5-1, the J gene TRBJ2-6, with D perhaps being TRBD1 or TRBD2 (5 bases each). Trimming shortened V by 0 bases and J by 4 bases, and 8 bases separated the two germline ends. CDR3 length: 15 amino acids. From germline, CDR1 is SGHRS and CDR2 YFSETQ. The CDR3 is CASSLAGTGANVLTF. CDR3 in DNA: TGCGCCAGCAGCTTGGCAGGGACCGGGGCCAACGTCCTGACTTTC.

The rearrangement links TRBV14 to TRBJ2-7; the D is unclear. Trimming took off 2 bases at V and 0 bases at J, with 8 bases between the two ends. This CDR3 is 14 amino acids long. Germline V gene sequence: CDR1 SGHDN, CDR2 FVKESK. In nucleotides, the CDR3 is TGTGCCAGCAGCCAAACCATGAGCTCCTACGAGCAGTACTTC. Residues: CASSQTMSSYEQYF.

V gene TRBV19 combines with J gene TRBJ2-5, with TRBD2 matching 8 bases. CDR1 is LNHDA and CDR2 is SQIVND in the germline V gene (reference sequence). The trim removed 4 bases at V and 5 bases at J, leaving 6 bases unmatched. This CDR3 contains 14 residues. The CDR3 region has the DNA TGTGCCAGTAGTAACGGGGGGGCGCGGGAGACCCAGTACTTC. Translated: CASSNGGARETQYF.

The chain couples TRBV11-2 to TRBJ2-2; D remains unclear. Germline loops: CDR1 SGHAT, CDR2 FQNNGV. The ends were cut back, 1 base at V and 4 bases at J, with 7 bases in the middle. The CDR3 is 14 amino acids. The chain's CDR3 is CASSLVSGTGELFF. In DNA, the CDR3 is TGTGCCAGCAGCTTAGTTTCCGGCACCGGGGAGCTGTTTTTT. The full variable domain, rest sourced from reference TRBV11-2 and TRBJ2-2, is EAGVAQSPRYKIIEKRQSVAFWCNPISGHATLYWYQQILGQGPKLLIQFQNNGVVDDSQLPKDRFSAERLKGVDSTLKIQPAKLEDSAVYLCASSLVSGTGELFFGEGSRLTVL.

The chain has TRBV4-1 and TRBJ1-4; tentative D call: TRBD1 (6 bases). This CDR3 spans 14 amino acids. V was cut by 6 bases and J by 0 bases, with 8 bases left in between. Germline loops: CDR1 MGHRA, CDR2 YSYEKL. The CDR3 DNA reads TGCGCCAGCAGTTCAGGGGCAACTAATGAAAAACTGTTTTTT. The encoded protein is CASSSGATNEKLFF.

The chain uses TRBV5-1 and TRBJ1-3; no reliable D call. With 4 bases removed from V and 4 bases from J, the gap between germline ends came to 15 bases. Germline assignment: CDR1 SGHRS and CDR2 YFSETQ. The CDR3 loop spans 15 amino acids. The DNA of the CDR3 is TGCGCCAGCAGCACTAACAGCGATAAAGGAAACACCATATATTTT. Its translation: CASSTNSDKGNTIYF.

The rearrangement links TRBV11-2 to TRBJ2-7; TRBD1 matches 9 bases. The CDR3 is made up of 15 amino acids. Germline values: CDR1 SGHAT, CDR2 FQNNGV. Trimming took 4 bases from V and 5 from J; bases not matched to a gene: 9. The CDR3 region is CASSSNRGRVNEQYF. Here the CDR3 DNA reads TGTGCCAGCAGCTCGAACAGGGGGCGCGTAAACGAGCAGTACTTC. The variable domain in full, with the rest retrieved from reference TRBV11-2 and TRBJ2-7, is EAGVAQSPRYKIIEKRQSVAFWCNPISGHATLYWYQQILGQGPKLLIQFQNNGVVDDSQLPKDRFSAERLKGVDSTLKIQPAKLEDSAVYLCASSSNRGRVNEQYFGPGTRLTVT.

The chain couples TRBV4-3 to TRBJ2-1, with D perhaps TRBD1 or TRBD2 (5 bases each). V shed 0 bases and J shed 15 bases, with 15 bases lying between them. The germline V gene encodes CDR1 LGHNA and CDR2 YSLEER. The CDR3 extends over 13 amino acids. Written as DNA, the CDR3 is TGCGCCAGCAGCCAAGATTTAGGGGCGGGCGGGTTCTTC. It codes for CASSQDLGAGGFF.

DNA for the CDR3: TGTGCCAGCAGCTTAAGGGGGAATACCTACAATGAGCAGTTCTTC. The encoded protein is CASSLRGNTYNEQFF. The V call is TRBV7-6, the J call TRBJ2-1, with a possible D match to TRBD1 (6 bases). Trimming took off 2 bases at V and 2 bases at J, with 10 bases between the two ends. The CDR3 covers 15 residues. CDR1 SGHVS and CDR2 FNYEAQ come from the germline V gene.

The rearrangement joins TRBV11-1 to TRBJ2-7, with D perhaps TRBD1 (5 bases). Per germline, CDR1 SGHAT and CDR2 FQDESV (reference sequence). The CDR3 has 14 amino acids. The germline V and J ends were trimmed by 3 bases and 0 bases, with 9 bases remaining between them. CDR3 loop: CASSFRTSSYEQYF. The CDR3 DNA is TGTGCCAGCAGCTTTAGGACATCCTCCTACGAGCAGTACTTC.

This clone appeared a single time. The chain uses TRBV19 and TRBJ1-4, with a possible D match to TRBD1 (5 bases). Germline loops: CDR1 LNHDA, CDR2 SQIVND (reference sequence). Between the trimmed V and J ends, which lost 3 bases and 3 bases, there was a span of 8 bases. The CDR3 runs 14 residues. For the CDR3, the DNA is TGTGCCAGTAGTATTACGGGGCCTAATGAAAAACTGTTTTTT. It is translated as CASSITGPNEKLFF.

This sequence joins TRBV6-5 and TRBJ1-2; 11 bases line up with TRBD1. The germline V gene encodes CDR1 MNHEY and CDR2 SVGAGI. There are 15 residues in the CDR3. The trim removed 5 bases at V and 7 bases at J, leaving 9 bases unmatched. DNA for the CDR3: TGTGCCAGCAGTCCGCGGACAGGGGGCGTATTTGGCTACACCTTC. It is translated as CASSPRTGGVFGYTF.

The V gene is TRBV6-1, the J gene TRBJ2-1; 13 bases are a match to TRBD2. The CDR3 is 14 residues long. CDR1 is MNHNS, CDR2 SASEGT, per germline. J was trimmed by 4 bases and V by 6 bases; bases with no gene match: 0. The CDR3 protein is CASRGLAGYNEQFF. CDR3 nucleotide sequence: TGTGCCAGCAGGGGACTAGCGGGATACAATGAGCAGTTCTTC.

The chain is built from TRBV6-1 and TRBJ1-5, with D hard to call. The CDR3 spans 13 residues. V lost 6 bases to trimming and J lost 6 bases, with 12 bases between them. CDR1 MNHNS and CDR2 SASEGT come from the germline V gene. The CDR3 DNA reads as TGTGCCAGCAGCCATCTCGATGGTCAGCCCCAGCATTTT. It specifies CASSHLDGQPQHF.

In its sample, this clone was seen once. The V and J genes are TRBV6-6 and TRBJ2-7, with 7 bases that match TRBD2. The CDR3 has 16 amino acids. From germline, CDR1 is MNHNY and CDR2 SVGAGI (reference sequence). V shed 4 bases and J 2 bases; nucleotides not matched to a gene: 11. The CDR3 here is CASSSSWREPTYEQYF. In nucleotides, the CDR3 is TGTGCCAGCAGTTCGTCCTGGCGGGAGCCCACCTACGAGCAGTACTTC.

The V call is TRBV28, the J call TRBJ2-2; D not resolved. This CDR3 spans 11 amino acids. Looked up from germline, CDR1 is MDHEN and CDR2 is SYDVKM. With 5 bases removed from V and 6 bases from J, the gap between germline ends came to 4 bases. The CDR3 sequence is CASSSPGELFF. CDR3 bases: TGTGCCAGCAGTAGTCCCGGGGAGCTGTTTTTT. The whole variable domain, filled in from reference TRBV28 and TRBJ2-2, reads DVKVTQSSRYLVKRTGEKVFLECVQDMDHENMFWYRQDPGLGLRLIYFSYDVKMKEKGDIPEGYSVSREKKERFSLILESASTNQTSMYLCASSSPGELFFGEGSRLTVL.

The chain has TRBV28 and TRBJ2-7; 9 positions agree with TRBD1. Germline V gene sequence: CDR1 MDHEN, CDR2 SYDVKM. The trim removed 8 bases at V and 3 bases at J, leaving 8 bases unmatched. The CDR3 runs to 14 residues. CDR3 loop: CASGQTGGDYEQYF. CDR3 sequence (DNA): TGTGCCAGCGGACAGACAGGGGGTGACTACGAGCAGTACTTC. The complete variable domain, with remaining parts taken from reference TRBV28 and TRBJ2-7, reads DVKVTQSSRYLVKRTGEKVFLECVQDMDHENMFWYRQDPGLGLRLIYFSYDVKMKEKGDIPEGYSVSREKKERFSLILESASTNQTSMYLCASGQTGGDYEQYFGPGTRLTVT.

V is TRBV27 and J is TRBJ1-2; D might be TRBD1 (5 bases). The V gene lost 5 bases and the J gene lost 4 bases, with 20 bases spanning the gap. CDR1 is MNHEY and CDR2 is SMNVEV in the germline V gene (reference sequence). The CDR3 runs 16 residues. Here the CDR3 reads CASSPRSGVGLYGYTF. The CDR3 coding sequence is TGTGCCAGCAGTCCACGATCGGGGGTCGGACTCTATGGCTACACCTTC.

The chain is built from TRBV4-3 and TRBJ2-7; no clear D. CDR1 is LGHNA and CDR2 is YSLEER in the germline V gene. This CDR3 region has 15 residues. Trimming removed 0 bases at V and 2 bases at J, with 11 bases between. The DNA of the CDR3 is TGCGCCAGCAGCCAAGACAGCATGAGCGCCTACGAGCAGTACTTC. This encodes CASSQDSMSAYEQYF.

The chain has TRBV7-3 and TRBJ2-7; 9 bases match TRBD2. CDR3 length equals 15 residues. Germline V gene lookup returns CDR1 SGHTA and CDR2 FQGTGA. Unmatched junction bases numbered 11, after V lost 2 bases and J lost 9 bases. The CDR3 DNA reads as TGTGCCAGCAGCTTAGTTGCTAGCGGGGTCAGCGGGCAGTACTTC. This codes for CASSLVASGVSGQYF.

The J gene is TRBJ1-1, the V gene TRBV7-8; TRBD1 matches 7 bases. The germline V gene has CDR1 SGHVS and CDR2 FQNEAQ. The V segment lost 6 bases and the J segment 3 bases; nucleotides outside the gene matches: 4. The CDR3 loop spans 13 amino acids. This CDR3 reads CASSKDRDTEAFF. The CDR3 bases are TGTGCCAGCAGTAAAGACAGGGACACTGAAGCTTTCTTT.

V gene TRBV5-1 combines with J gene TRBJ2-7; 7 nucleotides line up with TRBD2. V lost 7 bases, J lost 4 bases, and 11 bases stayed unmatched. From germline, CDR1 is SGHRS and CDR2 YFSETQ. This CDR3 is 14 amino acids long. As DNA, the CDR3 is TGCGCCAGCGCAAAAACCGGGGGGATATACGAGCAGTACTTC. Encoded protein: CASAKTGGIYEQYF.

The chain joins TRBV5-1 to TRBJ2-3; a possible D gene is TRBD1 (5 bases). The CDR3 totals 15 residues. The germline V and J ends were trimmed by 1 base and 0 bases, with 9 bases remaining between them. The germline CDR1 and CDR2 sequences are SGHRS and YFSETQ. The CDR3, as DNA: TGCGCCAGCAGCTTGCAGGGCCCAAGCACAGATACGCAGTATTTT. It specifies CASSLQGPSTDTQYF.

This chain uses TRBV30 with TRBJ1-3; D unresolved. CDR3 length: 12 amino acids. V gave up 1 base and J gave up 7 bases, with 8 bases separating them. Germline V lookup: CDR1 GTSNPN, CDR2 SVGIG (reference sequence). CDR3 in DNA: TGTGCCTGGAGTGCCCTATGGAACACCATATATTTT. This codes for CAWSALWNTIYF.

This clone was detected once. The rearrangement joins TRBV30 to TRBJ2-7; 8 bases agree with TRBD2. This CDR3 spans 14 amino acids. J lost 3 bases, V lost 3 bases, and 7 bases had no gene match. Germline-derived CDR1 and CDR2 are GTSNPN and SVGIG (reference sequence). The CDR3 bases are TGTGCCTGGAGCCCGGGACTAGGGGACTACGAGCAGTACTTC. Amino acid sequence: CAWSPGLGDYEQYF.

J is TRBJ1-4 and V is TRBV2; 9 bases are shared with TRBD1. Germline CDR1 reads SNHLY; CDR2 reads FYNNEI. This CDR3 is built from 13 residues. The junction had 2 bases not matched to a gene; V was cut back by 4 bases and J by 8 bases. The CDR3 DNA is TGTGCCAGCAGTGTGACAGGGGGAGAAAAACTGTTTTTT. This sequence encodes CASSVTGGEKLFF.

The gene calls are TRBV6-4 and TRBJ2-6; D unresolved. This CDR3 contains 14 residues. The germline CDR1 and CDR2 sequences are MRHNA and SNTAGT. V lost 5 bases and J 2 bases, leaving 7 bases between the germline ends. CDR3 residues: CASSPDAGANVLTF. For the CDR3, the DNA is TGTGCCAGCAGTCCCGATGCTGGGGCCAACGTCCTGACTTTC.

The rearrangement links TRBV19 to TRBJ1-1; 11 bases match TRBD1. In germline, CDR1 is LNHDA, CDR2 SQIVND (reference sequence). CDR3 size: 16 residues. The trim removed 4 bases at V and 3 bases at J, leaving 7 bases unmatched. For the CDR3, the DNA is TGTGCCAGTAGTAAGAGGACAGGGGGCTGGGACACTGAAGCTTTCTTT. This translates into CASSKRTGGWDTEAFF.

This clone was counted a single time. The V and J genes are TRBV6-1 and TRBJ2-7; 9 bases are shared with TRBD1. Losses at the gene ends were 2 bases for V and 1 base for J; bases not matched to a gene: 9. Germline lookup yields CDR1 MNHNS and CDR2 SASEGT. The CDR3 runs 17 residues. As DNA, the CDR3 is TGTGCCAGCAGTGAATACGGACAGGGGTCGGGATCCTACGAGCAGTACTTC. Translation: CASSEYGQGSGSYEQYF.

This chain connects TRBV9 to TRBJ1-1, with D unclear. The germline V gene encodes CDR1 SGDLS and CDR2 YYNGEE. This CDR3 has 14 amino acids. The V end lost 1 base, the J end lost 7 bases, and 14 bases lay between the germline ends. CDR3 amino acids: CASSVSPHSDEAFF. In nucleotides, the CDR3 is TGTGCCAGCAGCGTATCCCCCCATTCGGATGAAGCTTTCTTT.